This T cell receptor beta chain emerged from a study of T cell responses to AZD1222 COVID-19 vaccine. General study results and limits: Among AZD1222 vaccinees, only five or six were seropositive at baseline. Donors were mostly white British, more females; clonal diversity possibly underestimated.

Repertoires were generated with immunoSEQ multiplex PCR, while TCRdb's copy carries only in-frame clones and drops some. The sample includes approximately 150,000 clones, approximately 95% of them seen just once. This clone has a single count. Its specificity is not known. This TCR came from an adult in good health. The sample in question was peripheral blood, obtained on day 0 of MenACWY control vaccination.

In nucleotides, the CDR3 is TGTGCCAGCAGCTCTCGGGGCGATTTCACAGATACGCAGTATTTT. It encodes CASSSRGDFTDTQYF. V usage is TRBV7-6 and J usage is TRBJ2-3, with D possibly called TRBD1 or TRBD2 (5 bases each). From germline, CDR1 is SGHVS and CDR2 FNYEAQ. V was trimmed by 4 bases and J by 2 bases, leaving 13 bases between them. The CDR3 extends over 15 amino acids.